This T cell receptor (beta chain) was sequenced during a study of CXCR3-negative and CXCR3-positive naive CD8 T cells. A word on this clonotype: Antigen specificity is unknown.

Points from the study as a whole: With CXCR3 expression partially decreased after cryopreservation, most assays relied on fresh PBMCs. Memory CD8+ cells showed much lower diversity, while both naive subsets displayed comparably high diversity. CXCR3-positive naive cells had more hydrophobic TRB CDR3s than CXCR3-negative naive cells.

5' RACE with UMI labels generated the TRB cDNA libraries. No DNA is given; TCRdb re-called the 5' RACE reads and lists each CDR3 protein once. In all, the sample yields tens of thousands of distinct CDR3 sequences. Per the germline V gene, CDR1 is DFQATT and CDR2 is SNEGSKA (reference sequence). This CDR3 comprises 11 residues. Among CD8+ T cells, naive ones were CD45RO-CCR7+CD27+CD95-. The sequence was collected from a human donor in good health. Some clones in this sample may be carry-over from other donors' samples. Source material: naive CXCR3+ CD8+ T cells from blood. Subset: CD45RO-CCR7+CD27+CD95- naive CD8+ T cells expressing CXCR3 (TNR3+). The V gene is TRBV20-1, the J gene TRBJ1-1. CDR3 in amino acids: CSARDQGVAFF.